These T cell receptor beta chains were read from a single sample in a study of human T cells and chemical hapten exposure. TCRdb passed the RACE reads through MiXCR, listing each CDR3 protein once. The sample yields approximately 370,000 distinct CDR3 sequences, about 5% seen once. The sample consisted of whole blood, taken in connection with sensitization to the hapten diphenylcyclopropenone (DPC). The receptor source for this set is a woman aged 18-30 years with alopecia areata. Some clones in this sample may be carry-over from other donors' samples. The CDR3 runs from the conserved cysteine through the conserved F or W. D genes are given only for firm matches. A row's size may be missing; if present it is once, few, many or a size class.

TRBV20-1,TRBJ1-1,many,-,CSANPTGRYTEAFF,TGCAGTGCCAACCCGACCGGGCGGTACACTGAAGCTTTCTTT
TRBV4-1,TRBJ2-7,many,-,CASSPGRTIYEQYF,TGCGCCAGCAGCCCGGGACGGACAATTTACGAGCAGTACTTC
TRBV7-6,TRBJ1-1,many,-,CASSSWEGNTEAFF,TGTGCCAGCAGCTCTTGGGAAGGGAACACTGAAGCTTTCTTT
TRBV4-3,TRBJ2-1,few,TRBD2,CASSQDSGRAGVEFF,TGCGCCAGCAGCCAAGATTCCGGTCGAGCGGGGGTGGAGTTCTTC
TRBV29-1,TRBJ1-6,few,-,CSVDRRFGNSPLHF,TGCAGCGTTGATAGAAGGTTCGGGAATTCACCCCTCCACTTT
TRBV5-1,TRBJ1-1,many,TRBD1,CASSLVTGMNTEAFF,TGCGCCAGCAGCTTGGTGACAGGGATGAACACTGAAGCTTTCTTT
TRBV27,TRBJ1-2,few,-,CASSLGAKGTNYGYTF,TGTGCCAGCAGTTTGGGGGCAAAGGGCACAAACTATGGCTACACCTTC
TRBV19,TRBJ2-1,-,TRBD2,CASSIRPSGAYNEQFF,TGTGCCAGTAGTATCCGTCCTAGCGGGGCGTACAATGAGCAGTTCTTC
TRBV6-2/TRBV6-3,TRBJ1-5,many,-,CASSSRGTSQPQHF,TGTGCCAGCAGTTCTAGGGGCACGAGTCAGCCCCAGCATTTT
TRBV4-1,TRBJ1-2,-,TRBD1,CASSSTGSGYTF,TGCGCCAGCAGCTCGACAGGGAGTGGCTACACCTTC
TRBV27,TRBJ2-7,few,TRBD1,CASSYRQGLEQYF,TGTGCCAGCAGTTATAGACAGGGCCTCGAGCAGTACTTC
TRBV12-3/TRBV12-4,TRBJ1-2,few,-,CASRPPGFDGYTF,TGTGCCAGCAGACCCCCAGGGTTTGATGGCTACACCTTC
TRBV9,TRBJ2-7,few,TRBD2,CASSPDGASGYEQYF,TGTGCCAGCAGCCCCGATGGGGCTAGCGGCTACGAGCAGTACTTC
TRBV3-1,TRBJ2-4,many,TRBD2,CASSRNSGGPNIQYF,TGTGCCAGCAGCCGGAACAGCGGGGGCCCTAACATTCAGTACTTC
TRBV7-2,TRBJ1-3,few,-,CASSLGYVSGNTIYF,TGTGCCAGCAGCTTAGGCTACGTCTCTGGAAACACCATATATTTT
TRBV7-8,TRBJ1-1,many,TRBD1,CASCQGAGAEAFF,TGTGCCAGCTGCCAGGGGGCAGGCGCTGAAGCTTTCTTT
TRBV4-3,TRBJ1-5,-,TRBD1,CASSQVHFGQGDQPQHF,TGCGCCAGCAGCCAAGTCCATTTCGGACAGGGCGATCAGCCCCAGCATTTT
TRBV10-3,TRBJ1-1,many,-,CATTGGGGYTEAFF,TGTGCCACCACTGGGGGCGGGGGATACACTGAAGCTTTCTTT
TRBV18,TRBJ2-3,many,-,CASSPRPGTRTNTDTQYF,TGTGCCAGCTCACCCCGTCCGGGAACTCGGACAAACACAGATACGCAGTATTTT
TRBV27,TRBJ2-2,few,TRBD1,CASSPRDSTGELFF,TGTGCCAGCAGTCCACGGGACAGCACCGGGGAGCTGTTTTTT
TRBV12-3/TRBV12-4,TRBJ2-2,-,TRBD2,CASRGTSGGTRYTGELFF,TGTGCCAGCAGGGGGACTAGCGGGGGGACCCGGTACACCGGGGAGCTGTTTTTT
TRBV19,TRBJ2-1,few,-,CASSIERGPRYNEQFF,TGTGCCAGTAGTATAGAACGGGGGCCGAGATATAATGAGCAGTTCTTC
TRBV6-5,TRBJ2-7,-,-,CASSPQGTSLKQYF,TGTGCCAGCAGTCCCCAGGGGACATCCCTCAAGCAGTACTTC
TRBV7-9,TRBJ2-1,few,-,CASSSRSGDPSNNEQFF,TGTGCCAGCAGCTCAAGATCTGGGGACCCCTCGAACAATGAGCAGTTCTTC
TRBV4-2,TRBJ2-2,-,-,CASSQNENTGELFF,TGTGCCAGCAGCCAAAACGAGAACACCGGGGAGCTGTTTTTT
TRBV10-3,TRBJ1-1,many,TRBD1,CAIRGQVNTEAFF,TGTGCCATCAGAGGACAGGTGAACACTGAAGCTTTCTTT
TRBV6-2/TRBV6-3,TRBJ2-3,many,-,CASNLRGRSTDTQYF,TGTGCCAGCAATTTGAGGGGTCGATCCACAGATACGCAGTATTTT
TRBV6-2/TRBV6-3,TRBJ1-5,many,TRBD1,CASILNRGQPQHF,TGTGCCAGCATTCTAAACAGGGGTCAGCCCCAGCATTTT
TRBV29-1,TRBJ1-1,many,-,CSVGTHTEAFF,TGCAGCGTTGGGACCCACACTGAAGCTTTCTTT
TRBV7-2,TRBJ1-1,many,TRBD1,CASSFLSTGETEAFF,TGTGCCAGCAGCTTCCTTTCTACAGGGGAGACTGAAGCTTTCTTT
TRBV12-3/TRBV12-4,TRBJ1-6,many,-,CASSLSQRSPLHF,TGTGCCAGCAGTTTAAGCCAGAGGTCACCCCTCCACTTT
TRBV3-1,TRBJ1-6,-,-,CASSQVKASPLHF,TGTGCCAGCAGCCAAGTAAAGGCTTCACCCCTCCACTTT
TRBV6-2/TRBV6-3,TRBJ2-1,-,-,CASSSGTPGVDEQFF,TGTGCCAGCAGCTCCGGGACCCCCGGGGTTGATGAGCAGTTCTTC